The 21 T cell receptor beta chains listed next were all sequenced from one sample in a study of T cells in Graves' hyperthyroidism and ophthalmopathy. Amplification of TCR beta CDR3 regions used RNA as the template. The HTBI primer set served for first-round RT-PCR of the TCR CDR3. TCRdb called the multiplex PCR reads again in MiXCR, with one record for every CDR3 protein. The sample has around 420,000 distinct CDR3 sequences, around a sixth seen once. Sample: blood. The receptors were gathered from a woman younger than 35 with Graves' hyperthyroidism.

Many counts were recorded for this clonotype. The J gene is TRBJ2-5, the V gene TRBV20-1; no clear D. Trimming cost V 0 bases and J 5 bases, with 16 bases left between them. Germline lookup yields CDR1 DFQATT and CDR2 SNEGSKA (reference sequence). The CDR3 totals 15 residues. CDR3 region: CSARDSRGALETQYF. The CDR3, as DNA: TGCAGTGCTAGAGATAGTAGAGGAGCTTTGGAGACCCAGTACTTC.

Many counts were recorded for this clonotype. The CDR3 DNA reads as TGTGCCAGCAGTTACATGGGACTAGCGGGAGCGGCCGGGGAGCTGTTTTTT. This codes for CASSYMGLAGAAGELFF. V is TRBV6-1 and J is TRBJ2-2; 14 nucleotides align to TRBD2. CDR3 length: 17 amino acids. Germline-derived CDR1 and CDR2 are MNHNS and SASEGT. Germline trimming cut 5 bases from V and 6 bases from J; bases unmatched to any gene: 8.

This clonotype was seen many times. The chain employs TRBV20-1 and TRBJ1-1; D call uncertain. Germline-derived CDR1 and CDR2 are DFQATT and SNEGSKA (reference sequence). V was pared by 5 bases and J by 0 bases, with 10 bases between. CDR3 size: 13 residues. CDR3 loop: CSAGRRLNTEAFF. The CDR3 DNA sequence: TGCAGTGCTGGTCGGAGGTTGAACACTGAAGCTTTCTTT.

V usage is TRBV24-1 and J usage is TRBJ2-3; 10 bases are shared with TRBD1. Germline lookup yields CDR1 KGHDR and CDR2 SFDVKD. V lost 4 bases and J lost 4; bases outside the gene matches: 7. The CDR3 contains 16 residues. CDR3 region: CATSDPGQGSPDTQYF. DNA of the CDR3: TGTGCCACCAGTGACCCGGGACAGGGGAGCCCAGATACGCAGTATTTT.

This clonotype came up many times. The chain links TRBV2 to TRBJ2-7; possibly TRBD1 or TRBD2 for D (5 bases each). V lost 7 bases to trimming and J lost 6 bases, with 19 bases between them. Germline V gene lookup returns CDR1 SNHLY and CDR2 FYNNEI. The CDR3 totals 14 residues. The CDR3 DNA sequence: TGTGCCAGCAATCTAGTGGGACCTCGACGCGAGCAGTACTTC. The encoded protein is CASNLVGPRREQYF.

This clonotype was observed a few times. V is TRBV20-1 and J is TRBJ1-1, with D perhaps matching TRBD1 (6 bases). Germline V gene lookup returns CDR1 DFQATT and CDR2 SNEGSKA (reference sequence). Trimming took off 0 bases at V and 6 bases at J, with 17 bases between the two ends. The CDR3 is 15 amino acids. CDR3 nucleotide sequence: TGCAGTGCTAGAGATAGTGGGGGCCGCTCCCCTGAAGCTTTCTTT. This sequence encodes CSARDSGGRSPEAFF.

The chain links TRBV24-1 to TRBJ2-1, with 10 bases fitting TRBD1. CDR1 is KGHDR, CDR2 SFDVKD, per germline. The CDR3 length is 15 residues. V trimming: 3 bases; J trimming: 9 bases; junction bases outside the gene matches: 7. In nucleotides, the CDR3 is TGTGCCACCAGTGATACCGGGACAGGGGATCGTGAGCAGTTCTTC. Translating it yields CATSDTGTGDREQFF.

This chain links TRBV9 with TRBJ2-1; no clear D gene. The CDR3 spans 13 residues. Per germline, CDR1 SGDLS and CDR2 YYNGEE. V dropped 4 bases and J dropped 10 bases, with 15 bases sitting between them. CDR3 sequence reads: CASSFQLGIEQFF. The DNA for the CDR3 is TGTGCCAGCAGCTTCCAGCTTGGCATAGAGCAGTTCTTC.

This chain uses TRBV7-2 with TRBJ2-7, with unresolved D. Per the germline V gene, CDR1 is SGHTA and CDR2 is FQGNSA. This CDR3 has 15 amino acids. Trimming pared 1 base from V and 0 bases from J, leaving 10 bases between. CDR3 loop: CASSLGLITSYEQYF. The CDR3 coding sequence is TGTGCCAGCAGCTTAGGCCTGATTACCTCCTACGAGCAGTACTTC.

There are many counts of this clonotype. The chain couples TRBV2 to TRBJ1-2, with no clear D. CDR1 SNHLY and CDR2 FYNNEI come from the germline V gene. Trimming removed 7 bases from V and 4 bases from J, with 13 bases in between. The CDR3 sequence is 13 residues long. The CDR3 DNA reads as TGTGCCAGCAATCTAATAGACCTCTATGGCTACACCTTC. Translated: CASNLIDLYGYTF.

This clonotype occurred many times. DNA of the CDR3: TGTGCCAGCAGCTCCGGGACTAGCAGCACAGATACGCAGTATTTT. Translated: CASSSGTSSTDTQYF. V is TRBV6-2 or TRBV6-3 and J is TRBJ2-3; 9 nucleotides match TRBD2. The CDR3 runs 15 residues. With V trimmed by 6 bases and J by 0 bases, 4 bases remained unmatched. Germline V CDR1 and CDR2: MNHEY, SVGEGT.

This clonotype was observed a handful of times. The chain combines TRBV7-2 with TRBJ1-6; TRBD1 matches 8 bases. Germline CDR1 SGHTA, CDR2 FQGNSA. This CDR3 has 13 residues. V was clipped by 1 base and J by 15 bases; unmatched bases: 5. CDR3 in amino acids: CASSLETGGRLHF. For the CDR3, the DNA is TGTGCCAGCAGCTTAGAAACAGGGGGTCGCCTCCACTTT.

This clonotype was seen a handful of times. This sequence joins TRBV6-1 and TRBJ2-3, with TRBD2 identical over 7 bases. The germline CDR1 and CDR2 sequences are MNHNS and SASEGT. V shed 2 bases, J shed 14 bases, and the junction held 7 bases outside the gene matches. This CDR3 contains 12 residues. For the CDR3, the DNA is TGTGCCAGCAGTGAAACGGGGGGTCGATGGTATTTT. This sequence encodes CASSETGGRWYF.

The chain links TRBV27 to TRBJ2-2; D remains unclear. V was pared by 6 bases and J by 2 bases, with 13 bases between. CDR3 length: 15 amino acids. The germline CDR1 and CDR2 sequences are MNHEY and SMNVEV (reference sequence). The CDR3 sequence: CASSYRTANTGELFF. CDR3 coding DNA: TGTGCCAGCAGCTATAGGACGGCAAACACCGGGGAGCTGTTTTTT.

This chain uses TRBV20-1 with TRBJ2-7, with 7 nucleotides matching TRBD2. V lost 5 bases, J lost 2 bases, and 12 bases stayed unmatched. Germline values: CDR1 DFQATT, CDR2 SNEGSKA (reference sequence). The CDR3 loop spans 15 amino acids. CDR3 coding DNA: TGCAGTGCTGCCCGATTCGGGACTATTACCTACGAGCAGTACTTC. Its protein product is CSAARFGTITYEQYF.

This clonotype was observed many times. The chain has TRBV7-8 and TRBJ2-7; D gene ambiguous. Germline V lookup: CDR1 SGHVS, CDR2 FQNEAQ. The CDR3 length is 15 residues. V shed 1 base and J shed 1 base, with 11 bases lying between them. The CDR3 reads CASSLGGRSSYEQYF. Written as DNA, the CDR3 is TGTGCCAGCAGCTTAGGCGGCAGGAGTTCCTACGAGCAGTACTTC.

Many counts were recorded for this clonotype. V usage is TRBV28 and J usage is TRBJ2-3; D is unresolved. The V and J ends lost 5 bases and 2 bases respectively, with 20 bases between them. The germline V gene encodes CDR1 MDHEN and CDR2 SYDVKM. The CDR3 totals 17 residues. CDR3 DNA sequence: TGTGCCAGCAGTCGCCAAGGCAGACTCCCCTACACAGATACGCAGTATTTT. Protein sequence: CASSRQGRLPYTDTQYF.

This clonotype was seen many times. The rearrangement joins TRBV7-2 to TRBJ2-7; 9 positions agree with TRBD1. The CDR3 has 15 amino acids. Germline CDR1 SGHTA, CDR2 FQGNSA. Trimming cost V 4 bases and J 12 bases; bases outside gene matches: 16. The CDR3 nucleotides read TGTGCCAGCAGCTCAGGACCGGGACAGGGTTCCCCTTGGTACTTC. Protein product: CASSSGPGQGSPWYF.

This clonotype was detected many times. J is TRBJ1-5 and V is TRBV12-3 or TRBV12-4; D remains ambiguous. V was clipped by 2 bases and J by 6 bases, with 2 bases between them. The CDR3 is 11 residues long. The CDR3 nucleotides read TGTGCCAGCAGTTTAAGTCAGCCCCAGCATTTT. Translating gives CASSLSQPQHF.

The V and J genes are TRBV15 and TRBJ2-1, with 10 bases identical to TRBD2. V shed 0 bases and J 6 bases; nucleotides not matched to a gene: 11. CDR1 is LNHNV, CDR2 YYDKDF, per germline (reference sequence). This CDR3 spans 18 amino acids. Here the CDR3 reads CATSRDHGLAGDGNEQFF. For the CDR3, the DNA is TGTGCCACCAGCAGAGATCATGGGCTAGCGGGAGATGGCAATGAGCAGTTCTTC.

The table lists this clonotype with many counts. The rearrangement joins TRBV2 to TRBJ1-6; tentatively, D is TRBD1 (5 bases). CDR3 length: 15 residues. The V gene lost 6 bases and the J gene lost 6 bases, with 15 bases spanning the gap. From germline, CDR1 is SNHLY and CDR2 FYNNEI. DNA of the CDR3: TGTGCCAGCAGAAGTTCCGGGGCAATTAATTCACCCCTCCACTTT. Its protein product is CASRSSGAINSPLHF.